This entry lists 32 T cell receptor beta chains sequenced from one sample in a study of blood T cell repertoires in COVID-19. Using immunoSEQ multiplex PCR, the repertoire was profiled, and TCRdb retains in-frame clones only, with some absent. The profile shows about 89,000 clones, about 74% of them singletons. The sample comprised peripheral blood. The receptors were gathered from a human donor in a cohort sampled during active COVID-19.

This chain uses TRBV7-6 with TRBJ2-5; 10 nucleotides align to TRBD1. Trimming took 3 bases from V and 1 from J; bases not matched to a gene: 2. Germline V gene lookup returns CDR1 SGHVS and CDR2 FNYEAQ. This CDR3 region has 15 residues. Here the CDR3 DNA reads TGTGCCAGCAGCTTGGGACAGGGGATCCAAGAGACCCAGTACTTC. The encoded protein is CASSLGQGIQETQYF.

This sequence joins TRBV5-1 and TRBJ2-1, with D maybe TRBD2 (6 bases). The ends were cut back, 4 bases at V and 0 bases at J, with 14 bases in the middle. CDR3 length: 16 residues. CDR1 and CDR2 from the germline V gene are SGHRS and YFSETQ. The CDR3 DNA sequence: TGCGCCAGCAGCGGTAGCGGTTTGCTCTCCTACAATGAGCAGTTCTTC. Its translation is CASSGSGLLSYNEQFF.

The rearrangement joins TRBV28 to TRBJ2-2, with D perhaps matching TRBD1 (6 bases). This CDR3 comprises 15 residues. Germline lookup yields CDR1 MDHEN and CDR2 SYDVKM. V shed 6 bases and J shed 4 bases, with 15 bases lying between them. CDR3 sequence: CASRNTGYGTGELFF. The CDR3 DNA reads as TGTGCCAGCAGAAACACAGGGTATGGCACCGGGGAGCTGTTTTTT. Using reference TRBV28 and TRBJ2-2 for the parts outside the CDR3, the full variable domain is DVKVTQSSRYLVKRTGEKVFLECVQDMDHENMFWYRQDPGLGLRLIYFSYDVKMKEKGDIPEGYSVSREKKERFSLILESASTNQTSMYLCASRNTGYGTGELFFGEGSRLTVL.

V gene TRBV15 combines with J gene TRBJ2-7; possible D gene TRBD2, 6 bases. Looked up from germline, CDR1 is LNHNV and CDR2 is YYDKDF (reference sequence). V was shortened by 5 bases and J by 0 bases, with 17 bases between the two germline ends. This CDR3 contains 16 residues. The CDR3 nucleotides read TGTGCCACCAGCGGGGGGACGTGGCAGAGCTCCTACGAGCAGTACTTC. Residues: CATSGGTWQSSYEQYF.

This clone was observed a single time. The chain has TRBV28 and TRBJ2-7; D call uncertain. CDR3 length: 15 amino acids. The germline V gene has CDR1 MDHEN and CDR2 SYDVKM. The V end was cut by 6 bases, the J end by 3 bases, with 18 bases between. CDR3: CASSPILEAFYEQYF. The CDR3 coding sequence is TGTGCCAGCAGCCCAATTTTAGAAGCCTTCTACGAGCAGTACTTC. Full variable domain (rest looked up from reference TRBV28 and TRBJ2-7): DVKVTQSSRYLVKRTGEKVFLECVQDMDHENMFWYRQDPGLGLRLIYFSYDVKMKEKGDIPEGYSVSREKKERFSLILESASTNQTSMYLCASSPILEAFYEQYFGPGTRLTVT.

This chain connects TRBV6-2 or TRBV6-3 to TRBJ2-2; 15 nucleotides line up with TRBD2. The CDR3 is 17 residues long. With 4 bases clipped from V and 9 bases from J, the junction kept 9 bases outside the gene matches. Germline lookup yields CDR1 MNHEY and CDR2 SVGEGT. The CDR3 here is CASSFGTSGGSGRELFF. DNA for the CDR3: TGTGCCAGCAGTTTCGGGACTAGCGGGGGGTCAGGCCGGGAGCTGTTTTTT.

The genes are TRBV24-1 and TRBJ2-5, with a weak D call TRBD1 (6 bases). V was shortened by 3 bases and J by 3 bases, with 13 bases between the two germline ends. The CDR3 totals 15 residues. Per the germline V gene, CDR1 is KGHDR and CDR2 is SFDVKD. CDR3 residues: CATSDNLGGEETQYF. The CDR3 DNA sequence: TGTGCCACCAGTGATAACCTAGGGGGAGAAGAGACCCAGTACTTC.

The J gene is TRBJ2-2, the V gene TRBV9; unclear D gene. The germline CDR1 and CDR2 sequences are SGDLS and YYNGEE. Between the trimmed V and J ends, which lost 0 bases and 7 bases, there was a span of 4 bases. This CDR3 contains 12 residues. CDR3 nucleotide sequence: TGTGCCAGCAGCGTAGCTATCGGGGAGCTGTTTTTT. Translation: CASSVAIGELFF.

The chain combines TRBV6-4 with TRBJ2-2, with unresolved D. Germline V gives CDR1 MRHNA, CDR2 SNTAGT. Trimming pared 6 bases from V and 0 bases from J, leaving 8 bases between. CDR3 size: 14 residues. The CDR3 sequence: CASSAETNTGELFF. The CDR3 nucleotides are TGTGCCAGCAGCGCTGAGACGAACACCGGGGAGCTGTTTTTT.

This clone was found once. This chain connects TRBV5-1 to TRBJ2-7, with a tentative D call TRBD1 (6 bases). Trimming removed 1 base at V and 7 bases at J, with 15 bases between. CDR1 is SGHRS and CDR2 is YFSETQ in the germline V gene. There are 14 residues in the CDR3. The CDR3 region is CASSLMQGLGEQYF. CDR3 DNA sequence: TGCGCCAGCAGCTTGATGCAGGGGCTGGGAGAGCAGTACTTC.

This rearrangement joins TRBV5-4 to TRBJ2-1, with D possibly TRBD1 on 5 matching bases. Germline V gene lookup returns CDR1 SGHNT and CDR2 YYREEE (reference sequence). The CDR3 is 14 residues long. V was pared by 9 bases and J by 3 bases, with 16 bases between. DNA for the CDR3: TGTGCCACAGCTGCTGCGACAGACTACAATGAGCAGTTCTTC. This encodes CATAAATDYNEQFF.

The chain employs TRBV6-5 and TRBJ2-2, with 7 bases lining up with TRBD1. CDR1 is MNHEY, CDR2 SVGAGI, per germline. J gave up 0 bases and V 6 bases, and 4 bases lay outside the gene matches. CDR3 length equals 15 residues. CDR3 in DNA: TGTGCCAGCAGCGTGGGACAGCCGAACACCGGGGAGCTGTTTTTT. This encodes CASSVGQPNTGELFF.

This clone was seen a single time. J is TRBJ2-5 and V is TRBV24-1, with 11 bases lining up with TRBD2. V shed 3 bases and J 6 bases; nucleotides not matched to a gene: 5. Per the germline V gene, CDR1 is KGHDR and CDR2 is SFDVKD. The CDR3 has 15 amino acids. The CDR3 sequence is CATSDLTSGKKTQYF. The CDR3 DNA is TGTGCCACCAGTGATCTGACTAGCGGGAAAAAGACCCAGTACTTC.

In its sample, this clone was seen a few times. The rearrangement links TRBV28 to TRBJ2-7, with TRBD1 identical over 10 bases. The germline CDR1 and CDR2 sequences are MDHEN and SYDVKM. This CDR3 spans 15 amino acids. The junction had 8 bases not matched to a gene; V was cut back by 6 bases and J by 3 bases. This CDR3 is CASSITGQGHYEQYF. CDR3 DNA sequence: TGTGCCAGCAGCATTACGGGACAGGGGCACTACGAGCAGTACTTC.

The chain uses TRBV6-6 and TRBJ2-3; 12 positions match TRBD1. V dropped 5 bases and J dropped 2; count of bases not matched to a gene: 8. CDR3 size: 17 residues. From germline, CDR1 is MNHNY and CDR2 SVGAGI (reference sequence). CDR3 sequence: CASSPRGTGGPTDTQYF. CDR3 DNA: TGTGCCAGCAGTCCTAGGGGGACAGGGGGCCCCACAGATACGCAGTATTTT.

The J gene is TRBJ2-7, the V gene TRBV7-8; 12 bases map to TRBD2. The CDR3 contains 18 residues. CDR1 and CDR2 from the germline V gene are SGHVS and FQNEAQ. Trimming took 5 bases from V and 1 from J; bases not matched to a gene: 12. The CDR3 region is CASSPASTSGRHSYEQYF. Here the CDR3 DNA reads TGTGCCAGCAGCCCGGCAAGTACTAGCGGGAGGCATTCCTACGAGCAGTACTTC.

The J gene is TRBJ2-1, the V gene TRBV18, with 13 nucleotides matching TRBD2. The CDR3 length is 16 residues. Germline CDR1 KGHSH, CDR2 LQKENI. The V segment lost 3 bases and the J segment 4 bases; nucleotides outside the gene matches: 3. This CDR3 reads CASSPPGLAGYNEQFF. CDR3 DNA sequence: TGTGCCAGCTCACCCCCGGGACTAGCGGGGTACAATGAGCAGTTCTTC.

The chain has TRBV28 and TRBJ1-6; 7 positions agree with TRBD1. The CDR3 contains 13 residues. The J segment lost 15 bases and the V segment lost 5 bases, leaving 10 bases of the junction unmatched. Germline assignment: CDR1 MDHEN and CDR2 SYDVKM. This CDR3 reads CASSTGQRLFLHF. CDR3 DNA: TGTGCCAGCAGTACGGGACAGAGGTTATTCCTCCACTTT. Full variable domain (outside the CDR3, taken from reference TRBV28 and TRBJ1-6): DVKVTQSSRYLVKRTGEKVFLECVQDMDHENMFWYRQDPGLGLRLIYFSYDVKMKEKGDIPEGYSVSREKKERFSLILESASTNQTSMYLCASSTGQRLFLHFGNGTRLTVT.

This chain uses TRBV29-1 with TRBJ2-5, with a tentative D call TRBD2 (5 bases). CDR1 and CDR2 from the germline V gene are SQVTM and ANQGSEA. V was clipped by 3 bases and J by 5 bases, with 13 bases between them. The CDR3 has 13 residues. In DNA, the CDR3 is TGCAGCGTTGAGACCAGGAGGAGGGAGACCCAGTACTTC. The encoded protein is CSVETRRRETQYF.

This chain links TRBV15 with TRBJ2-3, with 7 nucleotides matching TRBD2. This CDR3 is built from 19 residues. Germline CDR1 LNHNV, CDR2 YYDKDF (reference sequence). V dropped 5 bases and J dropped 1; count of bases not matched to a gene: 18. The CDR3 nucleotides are TGTGCCACCAGCCGTCGTACCATTGCCGGGAGGAGGCGCACAGATACGCAGTATTTT. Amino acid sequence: CATSRRTIAGRRRTDTQYF. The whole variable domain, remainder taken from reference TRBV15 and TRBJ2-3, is DAMVIQNPRYQVTQFGKPVTLSCSQTLNHNVMYWYQQKSSQAPKLLFHYYDKDFNNEADTPDNFQSRRPNTSFCFLDIRSPGLGDTAMYLCATSRRTIAGRRRTDTQYFGPGTRLTVL.

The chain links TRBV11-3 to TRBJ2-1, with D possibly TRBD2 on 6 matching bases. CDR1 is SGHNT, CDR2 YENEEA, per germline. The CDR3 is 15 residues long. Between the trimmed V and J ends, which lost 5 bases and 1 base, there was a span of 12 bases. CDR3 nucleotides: TGTGCCAGCAGCGCAGCGCGGGGATCCTACAATGAGCAGTTCTTC. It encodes CASSAARGSYNEQFF.

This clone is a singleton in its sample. The CDR3, as DNA: TGTGCCGCGTCCCGACACCATCAAGAGACCCAGTACTTC. Encoded protein: CAASRHHQETQYF. The chain couples TRBV18 to TRBJ2-5; D remains unclear. V was cut by 11 bases and J by 2 bases, with 15 bases left in between. Germline V gene lookup returns CDR1 KGHSH and CDR2 LQKENI. The CDR3 spans 13 residues.

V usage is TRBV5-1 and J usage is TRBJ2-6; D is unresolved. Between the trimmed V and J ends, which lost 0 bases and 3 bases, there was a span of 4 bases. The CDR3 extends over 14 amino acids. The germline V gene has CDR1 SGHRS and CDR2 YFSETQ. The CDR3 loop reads CASSLAIGANVLTF. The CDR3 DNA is TGCGCCAGCAGCTTGGCCATTGGGGCCAACGTCCTGACTTTC.

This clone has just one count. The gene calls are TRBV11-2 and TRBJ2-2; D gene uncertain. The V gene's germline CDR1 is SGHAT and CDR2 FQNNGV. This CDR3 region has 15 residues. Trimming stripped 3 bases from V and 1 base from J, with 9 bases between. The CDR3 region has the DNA TGTGCCAGCAGCTTCGCTAATTGGAACACCGGGGAGCTGTTTTTT. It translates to CASSFANWNTGELFF.

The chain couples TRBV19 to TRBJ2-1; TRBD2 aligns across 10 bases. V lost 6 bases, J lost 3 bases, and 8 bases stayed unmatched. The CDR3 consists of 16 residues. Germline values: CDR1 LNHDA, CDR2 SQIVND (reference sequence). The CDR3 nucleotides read TGTGCCAGTAGAGCCAGCGGGAGGGCCAACTACAATGAGCAGTTCTTC. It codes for CASRASGRANYNEQFF.

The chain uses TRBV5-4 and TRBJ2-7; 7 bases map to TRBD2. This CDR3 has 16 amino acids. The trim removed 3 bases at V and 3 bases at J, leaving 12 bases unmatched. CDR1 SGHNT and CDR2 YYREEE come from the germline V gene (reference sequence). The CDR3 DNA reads TGTGCCAGCAGCTCCCGGAGGTCTAGCGGAGGCTACGAGCAGTACTTC. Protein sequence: CASSSRRSSGGYEQYF.

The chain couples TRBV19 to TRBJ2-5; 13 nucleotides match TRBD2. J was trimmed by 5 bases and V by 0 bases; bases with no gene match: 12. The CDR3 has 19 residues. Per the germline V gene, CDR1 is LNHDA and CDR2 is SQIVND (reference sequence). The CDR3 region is CASSIDSGTSGNRRETQYF. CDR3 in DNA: TGTGCCAGTAGTATAGATTCCGGGACTAGCGGGAATCGTCGGGAGACCCAGTACTTC.

DNA for the CDR3: TGCGCCAGCAGCTTGGTACGCGGGGGCACCGGGGAGCTGTTTTTT. Protein: CASSLVRGGTGELFF. The chain employs TRBV5-1 and TRBJ2-2; 7 bases are a match to TRBD2. In germline, CDR1 is SGHRS, CDR2 YFSETQ. V shed 0 bases and J 4 bases; nucleotides not matched to a gene: 3. The CDR3 has 15 residues.

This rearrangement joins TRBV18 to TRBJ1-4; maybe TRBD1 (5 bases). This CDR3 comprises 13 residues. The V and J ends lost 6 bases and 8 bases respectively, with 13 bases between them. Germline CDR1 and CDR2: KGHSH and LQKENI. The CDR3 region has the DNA TGTGCCAGCTCGGGGGGGACGAAGGAAAAACTGTTTTTT. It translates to CASSGGTKEKLFF.

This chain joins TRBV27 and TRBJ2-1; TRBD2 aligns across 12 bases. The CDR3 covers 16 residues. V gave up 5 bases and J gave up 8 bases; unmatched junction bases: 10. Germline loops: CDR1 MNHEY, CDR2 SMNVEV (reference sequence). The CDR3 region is CASSPLLAGGPHEQFF. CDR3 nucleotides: TGTGCCAGCAGTCCCCTCCTAGCGGGAGGGCCCCATGAGCAGTTCTTC.

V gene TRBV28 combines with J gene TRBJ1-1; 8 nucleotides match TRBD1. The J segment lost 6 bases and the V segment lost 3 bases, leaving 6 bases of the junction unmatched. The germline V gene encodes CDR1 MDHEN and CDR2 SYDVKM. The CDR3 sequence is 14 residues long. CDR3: CASSLRQGASEAFF. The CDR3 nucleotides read TGTGCCAGCAGTTTGAGGCAGGGGGCGTCTGAAGCTTTCTTT.

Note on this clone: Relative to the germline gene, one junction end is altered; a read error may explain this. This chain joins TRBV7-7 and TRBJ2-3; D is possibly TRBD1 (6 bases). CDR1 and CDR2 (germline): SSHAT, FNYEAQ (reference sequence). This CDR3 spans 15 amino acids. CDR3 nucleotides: TGTGCTAGCAGCCCGACCGACAGGAGCACAGATACGCAGTATTTT. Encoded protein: CASSPTDRSTDTQYF.